This record concerns one TCR beta chain sequence. The sample is drawn from a study of blood T cell repertoires in COVID-19. For the study at large: The analysed material was cDNA or gDNA that came from T cells, B-cell-depleted T cells, or PBMCs.

TCRdb's copy holds only in-frame clones and misses some; the assay was immunoSEQ multiplex PCR. The data show 100,000 to 110,000 clones, about 91% seen once. The sequence came from a human donor in a cohort sampled during active COVID-19. Sequenced input: peripheral blood.

The CDR3 spells CATRLAGSNTGELFF. CDR3 bases: TGTGCGACTCGACTAGCGGGATCTAACACCGGGGAGCTGTTTTTT. This chain uses TRBV25-1 with TRBJ2-2; TRBD2 aligns across 11 bases. Germline lookup yields CDR1 MGHDK and CDR2 SYGVNS. The CDR3 is made up of 15 amino acids.